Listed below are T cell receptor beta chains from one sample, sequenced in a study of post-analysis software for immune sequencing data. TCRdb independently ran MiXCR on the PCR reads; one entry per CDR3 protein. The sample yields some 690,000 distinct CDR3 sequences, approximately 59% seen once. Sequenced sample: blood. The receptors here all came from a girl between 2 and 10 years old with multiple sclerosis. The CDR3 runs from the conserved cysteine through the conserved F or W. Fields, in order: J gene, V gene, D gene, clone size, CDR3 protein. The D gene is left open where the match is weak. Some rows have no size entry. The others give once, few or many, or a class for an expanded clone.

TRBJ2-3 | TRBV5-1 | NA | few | CASSAQTHSTDTQYF
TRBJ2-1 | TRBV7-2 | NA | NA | CASSLEGQRRYNEQFF
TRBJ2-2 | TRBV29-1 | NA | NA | CSVGGSPTGELFF
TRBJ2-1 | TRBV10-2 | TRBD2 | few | CASSEVGLAGDNEQFF
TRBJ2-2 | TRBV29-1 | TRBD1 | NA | CSVEVLQGATGELFF
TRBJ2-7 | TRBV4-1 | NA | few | CASSLDWDYEQYF
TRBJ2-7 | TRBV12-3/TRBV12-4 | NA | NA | CASNAGPYEQYF
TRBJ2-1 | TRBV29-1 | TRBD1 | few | CSVEGQGLGNEQFF
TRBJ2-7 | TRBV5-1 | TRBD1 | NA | CASSPGTASIYEQYF
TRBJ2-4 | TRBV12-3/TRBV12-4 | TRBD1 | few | CASRPGQGQGNIQYF
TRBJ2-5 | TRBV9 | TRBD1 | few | CASSATLGTGAIETQYF
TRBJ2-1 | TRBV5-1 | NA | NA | CASSTLTGSYNEQFF
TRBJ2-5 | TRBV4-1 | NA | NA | CASSQVGQPQETQYF
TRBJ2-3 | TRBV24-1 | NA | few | CATSDLKEGTQYF
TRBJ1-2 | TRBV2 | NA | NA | CASNAVPTVSGYTF
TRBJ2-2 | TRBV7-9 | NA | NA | CASSTAGLATGELFF
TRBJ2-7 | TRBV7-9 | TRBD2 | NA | CASSLALRSGREEQYF
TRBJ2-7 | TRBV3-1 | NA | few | CASSQVASASYEQYF
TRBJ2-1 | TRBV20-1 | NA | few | CSAYTGDLSEFF
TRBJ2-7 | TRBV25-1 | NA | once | CARTRGRRSWEQYF
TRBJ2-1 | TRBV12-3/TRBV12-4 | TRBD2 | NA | CASSLARASGRRGEQFF
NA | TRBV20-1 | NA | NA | CSAATGISETQYF
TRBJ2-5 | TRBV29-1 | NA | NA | CSVGVPDQETQYF
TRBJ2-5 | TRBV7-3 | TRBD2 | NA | CASSLTGGTSGLGETQYF